These 8 T cell receptor beta chains share one sample of origin, sequenced in a study of CD8+ T cells in alopecia areata. Treatment specified: oral pan-JAK inhibitor, 5-10 mg twice daily. Extracted from the samples, RNA was reverse transcribed into cDNA to serve as the sequencing template. The protocol was immunoSEQ multiplex PCR, while the TCRdb copy is restricted to in-frame clones and leaves out a portion. The sample has under 350,000 clones, about 62% seen once; the top ten hold 1.8%. The sequencing here drew on CD4+ T cells sorted from blood, taken at week 24, from a patient treated with tofacitinib. These receptors all come from a human donor with alopecia areata.

The gene calls are TRBV29-1 and TRBJ2-5; D unclear. The germline V gene has CDR1 SQVTM and CDR2 ANQGSEA. V was cut by 4 bases and J by 4 bases, with 16 bases left in between. The CDR3 loop spans 14 amino acids. The CDR3 DNA is TGCAGCGTTGCGTCCTTGACCCCCGGAGAGACCCAGTACTTC. Protein product: CSVASLTPGETQYF.

The chain carries TRBV5-4 and TRBJ2-1; D is undetermined. The germline V and J ends were trimmed by 1 base and 3 bases, with 8 bases remaining between them. The CDR3 is 14 residues long. Per germline, CDR1 SGHNT and CDR2 YYREEE (reference sequence). DNA for the CDR3: TGTGCCAGCAGCTTGAGTCTAGACTACAATGAGCAGTTCTTC. As protein: CASSLSLDYNEQFF.

The V call is TRBV28, the J call TRBJ1-5, with D maybe TRBD1 (6 bases). The CDR3 is made up of 13 amino acids. V gave up 7 bases and J gave up 6 bases, with 13 bases separating them. Germline lookup yields CDR1 MDHEN and CDR2 SYDVKM. Here the CDR3 reads CASNMRGAQPQHF. DNA of the CDR3: TGTGCCAGCAATATGAGGGGGGCTCAGCCCCAGCATTTT.

The chain recombines TRBV29-1 with TRBJ1-2, with D hard to call. Trimming took 7 bases from V and 5 from J, leaving 17 bases between them. There are 13 residues in the CDR3. The germline V gene has CDR1 SQVTM and CDR2 ANQGSEA. The CDR3 loop is CSADSGRRYGYTF. The DNA for the CDR3 is TGCAGCGCGGACTCTGGGAGGCGGTATGGCTACACCTTC.

The rearrangement joins TRBV11-2 to TRBJ2-6; D is ambiguous. Trimming left V 3 bases short and J 4 bases short, with 7 bases between. Germline V gives CDR1 SGHAT, CDR2 FQNNGV. There are 14 residues in the CDR3. Here the CDR3 reads CASSLERGANVLTF. The CDR3 DNA sequence: TGTGCCAGCAGCTTGGAAAGAGGGGCCAACGTCCTGACTTTC.

The J gene is TRBJ1-1, the V gene TRBV4-1; D remains unclear. Germline lookup yields CDR1 MGHRA and CDR2 YSYEKL. The CDR3 contains 13 residues. The V gene lost 1 base and the J gene lost 3 bases, with 6 bases spanning the gap. The CDR3 bases are TGCGCCAGCAGCCAAGTGTTGGACACTGAAGCTTTCTTT. Translation: CASSQVLDTEAFF.

This clone came up a few times. One junction end disagrees with the germline gene, perhaps due to a read error. The identical CDR3 is also encoded by other nucleotide sequences in the sample. This rearrangement joins TRBV7-7 to TRBJ2-5; D gene uncertain. The CDR3 extends over 13 amino acids. Germline V gene sequence: CDR1 SSHAT, CDR2 FNYEAQ (reference sequence). This chain's CDR3 is CASSLGYQETQYF. In nucleotides, the CDR3 is TGTGCTAGCAGCTTAGGTTACCAGGAGACCCAGTACTTC.

The chain is built from TRBV29-1 and TRBJ1-4; a possible D gene is TRBD1 (6 bases). This CDR3 spans 17 amino acids. The germline V and J ends were trimmed by 4 bases and 2 bases, with 20 bases remaining between them. Germline CDR1 is SQVTM and CDR2 is ANQGSEA. CDR3 region: CSVGGGRGVATNEKLFF. CDR3 DNA sequence: TGCAGCGTTGGCGGCGGCAGGGGAGTCGCGACTAATGAAAAACTGTTTTTT. Full variable domain (remainder filled in from reference TRBV29-1 and TRBJ1-4): SAVISQKPSRDICQRGTSLTIQCQVDSQVTMMFWYRQQPGQSLTLIATANQGSEATYESGFVIDKFPISRPNLTFSTLTVSNMSPEDSSIYLCSVGGGRGVATNEKLFFGSGTQLSVL.